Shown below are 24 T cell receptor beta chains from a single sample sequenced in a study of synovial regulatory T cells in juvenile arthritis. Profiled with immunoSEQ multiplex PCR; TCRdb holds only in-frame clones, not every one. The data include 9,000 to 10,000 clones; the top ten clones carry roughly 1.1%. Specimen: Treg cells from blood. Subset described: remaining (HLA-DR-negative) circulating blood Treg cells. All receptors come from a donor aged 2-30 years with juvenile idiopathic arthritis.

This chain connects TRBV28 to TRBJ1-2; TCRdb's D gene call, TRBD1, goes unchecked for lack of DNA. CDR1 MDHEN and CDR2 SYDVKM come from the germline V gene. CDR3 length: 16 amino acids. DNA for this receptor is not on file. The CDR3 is CASRLGTALTNYGYTF.

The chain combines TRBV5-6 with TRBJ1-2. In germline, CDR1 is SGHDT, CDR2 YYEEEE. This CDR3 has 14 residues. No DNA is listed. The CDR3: CASSLARGNYGYTF.

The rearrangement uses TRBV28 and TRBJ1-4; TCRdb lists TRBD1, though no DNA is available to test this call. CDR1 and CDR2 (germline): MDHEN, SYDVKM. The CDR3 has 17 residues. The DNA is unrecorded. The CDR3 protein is CASSPWTGGVGGGKLFF.

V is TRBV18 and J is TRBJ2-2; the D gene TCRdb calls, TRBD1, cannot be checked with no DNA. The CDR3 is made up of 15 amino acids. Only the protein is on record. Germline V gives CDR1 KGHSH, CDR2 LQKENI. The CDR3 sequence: CASFRDRGFTGELFF.

The CDR3 spells CASSKDRASNYGYTF. The rearrangement joins TRBV4-1 to TRBJ1-2; TCRdb reports TRBD1, a call that lacks DNA to check it against. The CDR3 contains 15 residues. DNA for this receptor is not on file. Germline lookup yields CDR1 MGHRA and CDR2 YSYEKL.

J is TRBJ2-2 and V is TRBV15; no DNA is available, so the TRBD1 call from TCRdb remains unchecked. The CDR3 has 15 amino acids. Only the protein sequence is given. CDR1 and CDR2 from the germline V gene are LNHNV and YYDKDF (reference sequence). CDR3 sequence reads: CATSLRTGNTGELFF. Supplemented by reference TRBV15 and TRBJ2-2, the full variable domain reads DAMVIQNPRYQVTQFGKPVTLSCSQTLNHNVMYWYQQKSSQAPKLLFHYYDKDFNNEADTPDNFQSRRPNTSFCFLDIRSPGLGDTAMYLCATSLRTGNTGELFFGEGSRLTVL.

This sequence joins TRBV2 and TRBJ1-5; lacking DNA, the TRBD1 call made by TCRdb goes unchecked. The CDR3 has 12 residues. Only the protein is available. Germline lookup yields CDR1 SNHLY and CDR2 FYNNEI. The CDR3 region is CASSVGALPQHF.

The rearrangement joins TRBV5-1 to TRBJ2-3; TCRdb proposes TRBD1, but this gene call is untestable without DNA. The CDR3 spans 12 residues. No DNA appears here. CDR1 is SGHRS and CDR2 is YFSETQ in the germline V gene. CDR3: CASSQSTDTQYF.

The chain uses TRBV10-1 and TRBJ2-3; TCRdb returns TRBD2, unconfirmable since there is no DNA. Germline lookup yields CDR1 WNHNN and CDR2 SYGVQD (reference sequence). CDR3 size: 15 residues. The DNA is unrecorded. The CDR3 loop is CASSDKREGRDTQYF.

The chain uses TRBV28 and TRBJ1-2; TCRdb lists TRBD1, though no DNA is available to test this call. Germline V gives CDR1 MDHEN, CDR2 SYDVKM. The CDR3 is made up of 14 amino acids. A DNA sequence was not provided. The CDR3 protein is CASSLGQGIYGYTF.

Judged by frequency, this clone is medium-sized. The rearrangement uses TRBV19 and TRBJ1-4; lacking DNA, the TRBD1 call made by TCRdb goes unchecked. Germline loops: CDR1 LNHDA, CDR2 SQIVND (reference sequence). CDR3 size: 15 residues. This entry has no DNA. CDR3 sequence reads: CASSMITGHGEKLFF.

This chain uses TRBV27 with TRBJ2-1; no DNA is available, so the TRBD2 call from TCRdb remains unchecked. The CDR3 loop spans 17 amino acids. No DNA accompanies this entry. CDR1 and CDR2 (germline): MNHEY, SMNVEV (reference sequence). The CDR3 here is CASRRLAGGVGYNEQFF.

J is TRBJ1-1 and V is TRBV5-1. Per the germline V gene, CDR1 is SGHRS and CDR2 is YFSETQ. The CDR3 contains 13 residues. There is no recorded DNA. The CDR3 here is CASSLVGRTEAFF.

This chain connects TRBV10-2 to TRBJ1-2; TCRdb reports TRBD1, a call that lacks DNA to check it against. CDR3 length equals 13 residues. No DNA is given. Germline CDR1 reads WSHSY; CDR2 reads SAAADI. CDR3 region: CASSHPGYYGYTF.

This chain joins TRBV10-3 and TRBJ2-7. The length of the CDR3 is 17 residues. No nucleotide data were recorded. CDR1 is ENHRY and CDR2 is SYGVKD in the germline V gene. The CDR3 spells CAISESMVGPPVYEQYF.

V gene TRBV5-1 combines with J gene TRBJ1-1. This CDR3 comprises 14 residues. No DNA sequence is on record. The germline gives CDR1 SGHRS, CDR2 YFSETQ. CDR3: CASTRDFLNTEAFF.

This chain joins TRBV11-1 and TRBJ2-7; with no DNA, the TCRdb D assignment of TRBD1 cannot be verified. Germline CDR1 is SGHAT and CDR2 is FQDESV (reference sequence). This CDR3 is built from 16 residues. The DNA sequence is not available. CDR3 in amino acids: CASSLERQGAGYEQYF.

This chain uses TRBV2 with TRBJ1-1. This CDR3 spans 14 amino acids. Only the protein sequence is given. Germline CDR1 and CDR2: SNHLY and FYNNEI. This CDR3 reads CASSDRRERTEAFF.

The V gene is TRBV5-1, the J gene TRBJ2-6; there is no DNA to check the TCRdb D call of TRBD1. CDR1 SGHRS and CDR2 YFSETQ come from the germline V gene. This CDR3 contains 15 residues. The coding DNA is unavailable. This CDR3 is CASSLDRAGANVLTF.

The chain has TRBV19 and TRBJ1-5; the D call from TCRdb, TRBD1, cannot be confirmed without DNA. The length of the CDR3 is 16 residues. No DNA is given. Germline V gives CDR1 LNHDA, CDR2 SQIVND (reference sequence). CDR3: CASSPIHSYPNQPQHF.

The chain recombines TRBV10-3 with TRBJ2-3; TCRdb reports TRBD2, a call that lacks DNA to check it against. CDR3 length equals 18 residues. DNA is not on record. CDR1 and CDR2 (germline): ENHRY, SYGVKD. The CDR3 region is CAASGTSGRGWGTDTQYF.

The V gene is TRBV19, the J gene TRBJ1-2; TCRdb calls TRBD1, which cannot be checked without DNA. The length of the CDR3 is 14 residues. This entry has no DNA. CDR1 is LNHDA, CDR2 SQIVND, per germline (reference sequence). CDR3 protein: CASRGTGANYGYTF.

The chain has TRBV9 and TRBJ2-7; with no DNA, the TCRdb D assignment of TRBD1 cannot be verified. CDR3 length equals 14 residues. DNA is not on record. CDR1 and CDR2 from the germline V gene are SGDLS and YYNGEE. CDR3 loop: CASSTGQGSYEQYF.

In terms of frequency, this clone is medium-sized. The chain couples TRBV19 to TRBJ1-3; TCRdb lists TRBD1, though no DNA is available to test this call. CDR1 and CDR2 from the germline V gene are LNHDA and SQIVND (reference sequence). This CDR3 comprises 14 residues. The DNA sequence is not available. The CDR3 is CASTGQGGGNTIYF.